One and the same sample provided the 18 T cell receptor beta chains below, sequenced in a study of T cells in Graves' hyperthyroidism and ophthalmopathy. The source material, RNA transcripts, was used to amplify TCR beta CDR3 regions. Initially, a first-round RT-PCR of the TCR CDR3 employed the HTBI primer set. TCRdb re-called the multiplex PCR reads through MiXCR, storing one row per CDR3 protein. The data contain hundreds of thousands of distinct CDR3 sequences, about 17% of them singletons. The sample taken for sequencing was blood. The receptors come from a woman in her 30s with Graves' hyperthyroidism.

This clonotype was observed many times. The V call is TRBV9, the J call TRBJ2-7, with 12 bases fitting TRBD2. Per germline, CDR1 SGDLS and CDR2 YYNGEE. The CDR3 has 15 residues. V lost 4 bases to trimming and J lost 6 bases; unmatched junction nucleotides: 8. CDR3 sequence (DNA): TGTGCCAGCAGCCCCCGACTAGCGGGAGTAAGCGAGCAGTACTTC. Amino acids: CASSPRLAGVSEQYF.

This clonotype occurred many times. The chain joins TRBV27 to TRBJ2-1, with D possibly being TRBD1 (6 bases). Deletions cut 5 bases from V and 1 base from J, with 15 bases between. Per germline, CDR1 MNHEY and CDR2 SMNVEV (reference sequence). The CDR3 runs 16 residues. CDR3 sequence reads: CASSPWDIRSYNEQFF. The CDR3 DNA reads TGTGCCAGCAGTCCTTGGGACATCCGTTCCTACAATGAGCAGTTCTTC.

The rearrangement links TRBV2 to TRBJ2-7, with D maybe TRBD2 (5 bases). The length of the CDR3 is 14 residues. Trimming stripped 7 bases from V and 5 bases from J, with 18 bases between. The germline V gene has CDR1 SNHLY and CDR2 FYNNEI. The CDR3 region has the DNA TGTGCCAGCAATATCCTAGTTACACTAGACGAGCAGTACTTC. The encoded protein is CASNILVTLDEQYF.

This clonotype was seen more than once but under ten times. This rearrangement joins TRBV27 to TRBJ2-2, with 7 nucleotides matching TRBD2. The CDR3 is 17 residues long. V shed 7 bases, J shed 6 bases, and the junction held 17 bases outside the gene matches. Germline V gives CDR1 MNHEY, CDR2 SMNVEV (reference sequence). The CDR3 coding sequence is TGTGCCAGCACCCCCTCTGGACTAGGGAGATCAGCCGGGGAGCTGTTTTTT. This encodes CASTPSGLGRSAGELFF.

The chain couples TRBV4-3 to TRBJ1-1, with 7 bases fitting TRBD1. Trimming took 4 bases from V and 1 from J; bases not matched to a gene: 9. The germline gives CDR1 LGHNA, CDR2 YSLEER. This CDR3 comprises 16 residues. CDR3 sequence reads: CASSLRGGIENTEAFF. CDR3 in DNA: TGCGCCAGCAGCCTCAGGGGGGGAATTGAGAACACTGAAGCTTTCTTT.

The rearrangement uses TRBV28 and TRBJ2-7; 14 nucleotides match TRBD2. The trim removed 5 bases at V and 1 base at J, leaving 16 bases unmatched. The CDR3 contains 20 residues. In germline, CDR1 is MDHEN, CDR2 SYDVKM. The CDR3, as DNA: TGTGCCAGCAGTGGGGGACTAGCGGGAGAGGAAGCGGGATGGTCCTACGAGCAGTACTTC. This translates into CASSGGLAGEEAGWSYEQYF.

The chain joins TRBV3-1 to TRBJ2-1; tentative D call: TRBD2 (6 bases). CDR1 is LGHDT, CDR2 YNNKEL, per germline (reference sequence). V was trimmed by 0 bases and J by 4 bases, leaving 16 bases between them. The CDR3 runs to 17 residues. The CDR3 sequence is CASSQDTSRDAYNEQFF. The CDR3 bases are TGTGCCAGCAGCCAAGATACATCGCGGGACGCGTACAATGAGCAGTTCTTC.

As for this clonotype: A read error is possible here, since a much larger clone lies one base away. V and J are TRBV3-1 and TRBJ1-5; TRBD1 is a possible D gene (6 bases). The germline CDR1 and CDR2 sequences are LGHDT and YNNKEL (reference sequence). The CDR3 is 14 residues long. The DNA for the CDR3 is TGTGCCAGCAGCACCAGGGGAAGGAATCAGCGCCAGCATTTT. This gives the protein CASSTRGRNQRQHF.

This clonotype was recorded a few times. The rearrangement links TRBV5-1 to TRBJ2-5; 7 positions match TRBD1. CDR3 length: 16 residues. The V gene's germline CDR1 is SGHRS and CDR2 YFSETQ. The V and J ends lost 6 bases and 6 bases, in that order; junction bases with no gene match: 17. CDR3 bases: TGCGCCAGCACCTCAAAGGGGACAGCGGAGATAAAGACCCAGTACTTC. It is translated as CASTSKGTAEIKTQYF.

The chain joins TRBV12-3 or TRBV12-4 to TRBJ2-1; 10 positions match TRBD2. After removal of 5 bases from V and 3 bases from J, the junction contained 7 bases not matched to a gene. This CDR3 spans 16 amino acids. CDR3 amino acids: CASSPPSGSIYNEQFF. CDR3 DNA: TGTGCCAGCAGTCCGCCTAGCGGGAGTATCTACAATGAGCAGTTCTTC.

This clonotype was observed many times. The rearrangement uses TRBV6-1 and TRBJ1-1, with D perhaps matching TRBD1 (5 bases). CDR3 length: 14 amino acids. Trimming stripped 5 bases from V and 0 bases from J, with 10 bases between. From germline, CDR1 is MNHNS and CDR2 SASEGT. For the CDR3, the DNA is TGTGCCAGCAGTCGGACACCGATGAACACTGAAGCTTTCTTT. Residues: CASSRTPMNTEAFF.

This chain uses TRBV7-2 with TRBJ2-2; 8 nucleotides match TRBD1. This CDR3 is 15 amino acids long. With 4 bases clipped from V and 5 bases from J, the junction kept 6 bases outside the gene matches. Germline V CDR1 and CDR2: SGHTA, FQGNSA. CDR3 amino acids: CASSSRTGGTGELFF. Here the CDR3 DNA reads TGTGCCAGCAGCTCCCGAACAGGGGGGACCGGGGAGCTGTTTTTT.

This clonotype has a count of ten or more. The chain employs TRBV30 and TRBJ1-6; weak D call: TRBD1 (5 bases). The CDR3 length is 14 residues. CDR1 and CDR2 from the germline V gene are GTSNPN and SVGIG (reference sequence). The V end was cut by 0 bases, the J end by 9 bases, with 12 bases between. CDR3 DNA sequence: TGTGCCTGGAGTGTGGGGTCAGGGCGTTCACCCCTCCACTTT. Its translation is CAWSVGSGRSPLHF. Full variable domain (missing parts from reference TRBV30 and TRBJ1-6): SQTIHQWPATLVQPVGSPLSLECTVEGTSNPNLYWYRQAAGRGLQLLFYSVGIGQISSEVPQNLSASRPQDRQFILSSKKLLLSDSGFYLCAWSVGSGRSPLHFGNGTRLTVT.

This clonotype occurred many times. The chain employs TRBV28 and TRBJ2-1; 16 nucleotides align to TRBD2. V was clipped by 5 bases and J by 10 bases; unmatched bases: 11. Germline-derived CDR1 and CDR2 are MDHEN and SYDVKM. This CDR3 spans 17 amino acids. CDR3 in amino acids: CASSVTTGTSGREEQFF. DNA for the CDR3: TGTGCCAGCAGTGTAACTACCGGGACTAGCGGGAGGGAAGAGCAGTTCTTC.

This clonotype was detected many times. The chain recombines TRBV27 with TRBJ2-5; a possible D gene is TRBD1 (5 bases). This CDR3 comprises 14 residues. Germline CDR1 MNHEY, CDR2 SMNVEV (reference sequence). V lost 6 bases to trimming and J lost 2 bases, with 13 bases between them. CDR3 bases: TGTGCCAGCAGCCCTCAGACAGTTCAAGAGACCCAGTACTTC. Encoded protein: CASSPQTVQETQYF.

The chain recombines TRBV2 with TRBJ1-4; D gene ambiguous. The CDR3 is 13 residues long. CDR1 and CDR2 (germline): SNHLY, FYNNEI. With 6 bases removed from V and 5 bases from J, the gap between germline ends came to 10 bases. The CDR3: CASSLELNEKLFF. The CDR3 bases are TGTGCCAGCAGCCTGGAGCTAAATGAAAAACTGTTTTTT.

The rearrangement uses TRBV6-2 or TRBV6-3 and TRBJ2-1; 12 positions match TRBD2. Trimming cost V 6 bases and J 7 bases; bases outside gene matches: 4. The CDR3 sequence is 14 residues long. Germline-derived CDR1 and CDR2 are MNHEY and SVGEGT. The CDR3 sequence is CASRTGTSGNEQFF. The CDR3 region has the DNA TGTGCCAGCAGGACCGGGACTAGCGGGAATGAGCAGTTCTTC.

The chain joins TRBV14 to TRBJ2-5; 7 nucleotides agree with TRBD2. This CDR3 has 15 residues. Trimming removed 2 bases from V and 5 bases from J; junction bases left unmatched: 8. Per the germline V gene, CDR1 is SGHDN and CDR2 is FVKESK. CDR3: CASSQWGGAIETQYF. In DNA form, the CDR3 reads TGTGCCAGCAGCCAATGGGGAGGGGCGATTGAGACCCAGTACTTC. Looking up the rest from reference TRBV14 and TRBJ2-5 gives the full variable domain: EAGVTQFPSHSVIEKGQTVTLRCDPISGHDNLYWYRRVMGKEIKFLLHFVKESKQDESGMPNNRFLAERTGGTYSTLKVQPAELEDSGVYFCASSQWGGAIETQYFGPGTRLLVL.